This is a list of T cell receptor beta chains from one sample in a study of T cell responses to AZD1222 COVID-19 vaccine. TCRdb keeps only in-frame clones here, not all; method: immunoSEQ multiplex PCR. The data show under 200,000 clones, with roughly 93% seen just once and 3% to 5% held by the top ten. Here the sequenced sample was peripheral blood, taken on day 0 of AZD1222 vaccination. The receptors come from an adult in good health. Both conserved end residues are part of each CDR3. The D gene is left open where the match is weak. Where a row states a size, it is once, few, many or the class of an expanded clone; other rows omit it.

>TRBJ1-1|TRBV10-1|-|-
CASSGSRDTQTEAFF
TGCGCCAGCAGTGGGTCACGGGACACCCAAACTGAAGCTTTCTTT
>TRBJ1-1|TRBV18|TRBD1|-
CASSPGQSNTEAFF
TGTGCCAGCTCACCGGGACAGTCGAACACTGAAGCTTTCTTT
>TRBJ1-2|TRBV6-1|-|-
CASSEFGGVSGYTF
TGTGCCAGCAGTGAATTTGGGGGGGTGAGTGGCTACACCTTC
>TRBJ1-1|TRBV30|-|-
CAWESGRNTEAFF
TGTGCCTGGGAATCGGGGCGGAACACTGAAGCTTTCTTT
>TRBJ1-3|TRBV18|TRBD1|-
CASSPLITGTGGSGNTIYF
TGTGCCAGCTCACCACTAATTACCGGGACAGGGGGCTCTGGAAACACCATATATTTT
>TRBJ2-3|TRBV2|TRBD2|-
CANWSGRAADTQYF
TGTGCCAATTGGAGCGGGAGGGCCGCAGATACGCAGTATTTT
>TRBJ1-1|TRBV19|TRBD1|-
CASSIGWGTGYLNTEAFF
TGTGCCAGTAGTATAGGCTGGGGGACAGGATATTTGAACACTGAAGCTTTCTTT
>TRBJ2-1|TRBV14|TRBD2|-
CASSQVGGKGYNEQFF
TGTGCCAGCAGCCAAGTGGGAGGGAAAGGCTACAATGAGCAGTTCTTC
>TRBJ1-2|TRBV6-4|-|-
CASSDLGYGYTF
TGTGCCAGCAGTGATCTGGGGTATGGCTACACCTTC
>TRBJ2-2|TRBV3-1/TRBV3-2|-|once
CASKEGRNTGELFF
TGTGCCAGCAAAGAAGGGAGGAACACCGGGGAGCTGTTTTTT
>TRBJ2-1|TRBV5-4|-|-
CASSPGQRRSYNEQFF
TGTGCCAGCAGCCCCGGACAGAGACGATCCTACAATGAGCAGTTCTTC
>TRBJ2-7|TRBV2|-|-
CASSAEGGDEQYF
TGTGCCAGCAGTGCGGAAGGAGGGGACGAGCAGTACTTC
>TRBJ2-1|TRBV3-1/TRBV3-2|-|few
CASSHAIKQFF
TGTGCCAGCAGCCACGCTATCAAGCAGTTCTTC
>TRBJ1-2|TRBV7-6|-|-
CASSLEMGTNYGYTF
TGTGCCAGCAGCTTAGAGATGGGGACAAACTATGGCTACACCTTC
>TRBJ1-4|TRBV6-5|-|once
CASSYSGGGGEKLFF
TGTGCCAGCAGTTACTCCGGGGGTGGAGGAGAAAAACTGTTTTTT
>TRBJ1-2|TRBV27|-|-
CASSPAGRVNGYTF
TGTGCCAGCAGTCCCGCGGGCAGGGTCAATGGCTACACCTTC
>TRBJ1-1|TRBV7-9|-|-
CASSLSPSRDTEAFF
TGTGCCAGCAGCTTGAGCCCCTCTCGGGACACTGAAGCTTTCTTT
>TRBJ1-1|TRBV4-1|-|-
CASAENTEAFF
TGCGCCAGCGCAGAGAACACTGAAGCTTTCTTT
>TRBJ2-1|TRBV6-6|TRBD2|few
CASSPRTALYLAGGYNEQFF
TGTGCCAGCAGTCCCCGCACAGCCCTTTATTTGGCGGGGGGGTACAATGAGCAGTTCTTC
>TRBJ1-3|TRBV6-5|-|-
CASSYDPRLGNTIYF
TGTGCCAGCAGTTACGATCCTAGGTTGGGAAACACCATATATTTT
>TRBJ1-1|TRBV7-6|-|-
CASSLGRGGTATTEAFF
TGTGCCAGCAGCTTAGGCCGGGGAGGCACCGCGACCACTGAAGCTTTCTTT
>TRBJ2-7|TRBV10-3|-|-
CAISESSDRIGEQYF
TGTGCCATCAGTGAGTCGAGTGACAGGATTGGCGAGCAGTACTTC
>TRBJ2-3|TRBV18|-|-
CASRLEAALSTDTQYF
TGTGCCAGCCGCCTAGAAGCGGCCCTGAGCACAGATACGCAGTATTTT
>TRBJ2-3|TRBV18|TRBD2|-
CASSPEMAGVTQYF
TGTGCCAGCTCACCAGAGATGGCGGGGGTTACGCAGTATTTT